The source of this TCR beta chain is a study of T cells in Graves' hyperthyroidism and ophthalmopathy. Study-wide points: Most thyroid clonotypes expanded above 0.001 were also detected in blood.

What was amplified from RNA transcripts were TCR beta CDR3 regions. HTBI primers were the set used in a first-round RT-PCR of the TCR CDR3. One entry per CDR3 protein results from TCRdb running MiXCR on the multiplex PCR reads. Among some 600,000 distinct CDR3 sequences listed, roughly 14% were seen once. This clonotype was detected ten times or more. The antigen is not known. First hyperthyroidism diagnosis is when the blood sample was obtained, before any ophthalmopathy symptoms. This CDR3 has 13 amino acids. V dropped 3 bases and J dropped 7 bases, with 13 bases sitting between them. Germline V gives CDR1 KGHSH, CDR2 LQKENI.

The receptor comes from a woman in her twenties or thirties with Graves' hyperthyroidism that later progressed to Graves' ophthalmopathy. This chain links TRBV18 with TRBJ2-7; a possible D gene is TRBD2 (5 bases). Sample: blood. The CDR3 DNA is TGTGCCAGCTCACCTCCGGGGTTTGGGGAGCAGTACTTC. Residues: CASSPPGFGEQYF.